The rows below give T cell receptor beta chains drawn from one sample of a study of T-cell reconstitution after alpha-beta-depleted transplantation in children. A single record per CDR3 protein comes from TCRdb applying MiXCR to the PCR reads. The sample has 330,000 or so distinct CDR3 sequences, roughly 7.8% seen once. Here the sequenced sample was peripheral blood, taken 360 days after TCRalphabeta/CD19-depleted stem cell transplant. Every receptor here comes from a female patient aged 2 to 10 who had a stem cell transplant for Fanconi anemia, so the T cells may come from the graft donor. CDR3s include the opening cysteine and the closing phenylalanine or tryptophan. D genes are given only for firm matches. Only some rows state a clone size, as once, few, many or a class for expanded clones.

d_call	j_call	clone_size	v_call	cdr3_nt	cdr3_aa
-	TRBJ1-1	-	TRBV28	TGTGCCAGCAGTTTGCGGGGCCGTGGTGCAGAAGCTTTCTTT	CASSLRGRGAEAFF
-	TRBJ2-5	many	TRBV20-1	TGCAGTGCTAGAGTAGTAGTACAAGAGACCCAGTACTTC	CSARVVVQETQYF
-	TRBJ2-3	-	TRBV7-9	TGTGCCAGCAGCTTAACGGATAGCACAGATACGCAGTATTTT	CASSLTDSTDTQYF
-	TRBJ2-1	many	TRBV28	TGTGCCAGCAGGACTGGGATTGAGCAGTTCTTC	CASRTGIEQFF
TRBD2	TRBJ2-1	many	TRBV7-6	TGTGCCAGCAGAATGGGACTAGCGGGAGGCGGCTCTTACAATGAGCAGTTCTTC	CASRMGLAGGGSYNEQFF
-	TRBJ2-7	few	TRBV7-3	TGTGCCAGCAGCTTAACGCAGTTCACATCTTACGAGCAGTACTTC	CASSLTQFTSYEQYF
TRBD2	TRBJ2-5	few	TRBV28	TGTGCCAGCAGGCCCCGGCCCCTAGCGGGGGCCTTCCAAGAGACCCAGTACTTC	CASRPRPLAGAFQETQYF
-	TRBJ2-3	many	TRBV4-1	TGCGCCAGCAGCCAAGAAAGGGGAGATACGCAGTATTTT	CASSQERGDTQYF
TRBD2	TRBJ2-1	many	TRBV5-1	TGTGCCAGCAGCTTGGGGGGGTCCTACAATGAGCAGTTCTTC	CASSLGGSYNEQFF
-	TRBJ2-1	few	TRBV20-1	TGCAGTGCAGACCGTGGGGCCCGCTTACCTGTTGTGCAGTTCTTC	CSADRGARLPVVQFF
-	TRBJ2-1	many	TRBV9	TGTGCCAGCTCAAGGGGGGGAGGCTCCTACAATGAGCAGTTCTTC	CASSRGGGSYNEQFF
-	TRBJ1-2	-	TRBV6-5	TGTGCCAGCAGTTACGGGTCCACCTATGGCTACACCTTC	CASSYGSTYGYTF
-	TRBJ2-5	many	TRBV20-1	TGCAGTGCTAGAGGGGCAGGGGAGGAGACCCAGTACTTC	CSARGAGEETQYF
-	TRBJ1-2	many	TRBV7-6	TGTGCCAGCAGCCCCTCCACACAACGTGGCTACACCTTC	CASSPSTQRGYTF
-	TRBJ2-5	many	TRBV12-3/TRBV12-4	TGTGCCAGCAGTTTATTATGGGCCAGGGGTAGGGCGACCCAGTACTTC	CASSLLWARGRATQYF
-	TRBJ1-5	many	TRBV20-1	TGCAGCACGCGGAGAAGGGGCCAGGGGAATCAGCCCCAGCATTTT	CSTRRRGQGNQPQHF
-	TRBJ2-2	many	TRBV4-2	TGTGCCAGCAGCCGACGGGACACCACCGAGGACACCGGGGAGCTGTTTTTT	CASSRRDTTEDTGELFF
-	TRBJ1-2	many	TRBV15	TGTGCCACCAGCAGATATGGTCAGATTCTTTATGGCTACACCTTC	CATSRYGQILYGYTF
-	TRBJ1-2	-	TRBV7-8	TGTGCCAGCAGCTTGTCCCCATCTCCGGGGCTCCCCGGTGGCTACACCTTC	CASSLSPSPGLPGGYTF
-	TRBJ2-7	many	TRBV7-8	TGTGCCAGCAGCCAATTAGGTGGATTTGAGCAGTACTTC	CASSQLGGFEQYF
-	TRBJ1-2	-	TRBV2	TGTGCCAGTTCAGGGGTTCAGGAGGGGACCTATGGCTACACCTTC	CASSGVQEGTYGYTF
TRBD1	TRBJ1-1	many	TRBV5-1	TGCGCCAGCAGGTCGCAGGGGGTCCACACTGAAGCTTTCTTT	CASRSQGVHTEAFF
-	TRBJ1-2	-	TRBV12-5	TGTGCTACCCTGGAGGGTGTGAATGGCTACACCTTC	CATLEGVNGYTF
TRBD2	TRBJ2-1	many	TRBV5-1	TGCGCCAGCAGCTTGCCCATAGCGGGGGATTACAATGAGCAGTTCTTC	CASSLPIAGDYNEQFF
TRBD2	TRBJ2-7	-	TRBV20-1	TGCAGTGCTAGAGGGAAGCGGGGGGCCTCCTACGAGCAGTACTTC	CSARGKRGASYEQYF
-	TRBJ1-2	few	TRBV5-5	TGTGCCAGCAGCTTGCCCTCGGGACAAGTCGTCTATGGCTACACCTTC	CASSLPSGQVVYGYTF
-	TRBJ2-2	many	TRBV7-2	TGTGCCAGCAGCTTACGTTCGAACTTTCCAACCGGGGAGCTGTTTTTT	CASSLRSNFPTGELFF
-	TRBJ2-5	many	TRBV2	TGTGCCAGCAGAGGCGAGGCTGGGTTC	CASRGEAGF
-	TRBJ2-3	many	TRBV5-6	TGTGCCAGCAGCTTGCTGTCGAGAGGCGGCACAGATACGCAGTATTTT	CASSLLSRGGTDTQYF
TRBD2	TRBJ2-1	few	TRBV11-1	TGTGCCAGCAGCCCCAGGTGGGGTGCTAGCGGGGATGAGCAGTTCTTC	CASSPRWGASGDEQFF
-	TRBJ2-1	many	TRBV6-5	TGTGCCAGCAGTTACTCGCACGGGATCAATGAGCAGTTCTTC	CASSYSHGINEQFF
-	TRBJ2-1	many	TRBV20-1	TGCAGTGCTAGAGATTTCCTAGCGAATGAGCAGTTCTTC	CSARDFLANEQFF
TRBD1	TRBJ1-1	-	TRBV24-1	TGTGCCACCAGTGTTGCAGGGGGCTCGGGAGCTTTCTTT	CATSVAGGSGAFF
TRBD1	TRBJ2-7	many	TRBV4-1	TGCGCCAGCAGCCCTACCGGGACAGGGGGCTACGAGCAGTACTTC	CASSPTGTGGYEQYF
-	TRBJ1-1	many	TRBV25-1	TGTGCCAGCAGTGGGGCCCTTCAGGCTGAAGCTTTCTTT	CASSGALQAEAFF
-	TRBJ2-3	many	TRBV5-1	TGCGCCAGCAGATCGACTTTAGCAGTAGATACGCAGTATTTT	CASRSTLAVDTQYF
TRBD2	TRBJ2-1	many	TRBV5-1	TGCGCCAGCAGCGCTGGACTAGCGCGTGACAATGAGCAGTTCTTC	CASSAGLARDNEQFF
-	TRBJ1-3	many	TRBV5-1	TGCGCCAGCAGCTTGAAGTCACCTGGAAACACCATATATTTT	CASSLKSPGNTIYF
-	TRBJ2-1	many	TRBV28	TGTGCCAGCGCGGGCTTCGGCTCCTATGAGCAGTTCTTC	CASAGFGSYEQFF
-	TRBJ1-6	-	TRBV27	TGTGCCAGTTCGGGACGGAGAAATTCACCCCTCCACTTT	CASSGRRNSPLHF
TRBD2	TRBJ2-1	many	TRBV6-2/TRBV6-3	TGTGCCAGCAGTATCAGCGGGGGAGCCTACAATGAGCAGTTCTTC	CASSISGGAYNEQFF
-	TRBJ1-1	-	TRBV12-3/TRBV12-4	TGTGCCAGCAGTTTTTGGGGGCAAGTGGCTGAAGCTTTCTTT	CASSFWGQVAEAFF
-	TRBJ2-3	-	TRBV7-9	TGTGCCAGCAGCTTACGGGGCGGGGTTTCAGATACGCAGTATTTT	CASSLRGGVSDTQYF
-	TRBJ1-2	many	TRBV9	TGTGCCAGCAGCGTAGCTGGGGGTGGCTATGGCTACACCTTC	CASSVAGGGYGYTF
TRBD1	TRBJ2-4	-	TRBV2	TGTGCCAGCAGAGCACAGGGGCTTGGCAAAAACATTCAGTACTTC	CASRAQGLGKNIQYF
TRBD1	TRBJ1-5	-	TRBV15	TGTGCCACCAGCACCGGGGACAGGGGGCTTCTGCCCCAGCATTTT	CATSTGDRGLLPQHF
TRBD2	TRBJ2-1	many	TRBV20-1	TGCAGTGCTAGAGATCAGCGGGGGGGCTCTGAGCAGTTCTTC	CSARDQRGGSEQFF
TRBD1	TRBJ1-5	many	TRBV4-3	TGCGCCAGCAGCCTGAATATAGGACAGGGCTACCAGCCCCAGCATTTT	CASSLNIGQGYQPQHF
TRBD1	TRBJ2-1	few	TRBV20-1	TGCAGTGGCCGGGACAGGGTGCATGAGCAGTTCTTC	CSGRDRVHEQFF
TRBD2	TRBJ2-2	few	TRBV7-2	TGTGCCAGCAGCTTAATCGGGGGGGACGGGGAGCTGTTTTTT	CASSLIGGDGELFF